This passage covers 27 T cell receptor beta chains from one sample sequenced in a study of blood T cell repertoires in COVID-19. Method: immunoSEQ multiplex PCR; TCRdb's copy keeps in-frame clones and lacks some. The sample consists of hundreds of thousands of clones, about 92% of them appearing once. The specimen was PBMCs or T cells enriched from blood (not recorded which). These receptors were collected from a man in his 60s who had recovered from COVID-19.

The chain is built from TRBV27 and TRBJ2-1; a weak D match, TRBD2 (5 bases). Germline assignment: CDR1 MNHEY and CDR2 SMNVEV (reference sequence). V was trimmed by 4 bases and J by 5 bases, leaving 24 bases between them. The CDR3 length is 18 residues. This chain's CDR3 is CASSSKHRLPSRDNEQFF. The CDR3 DNA sequence: TGTGCCAGCAGTTCAAAACACAGACTGCCGTCGAGGGACAATGAGCAGTTCTTC.

This clone was observed a handful of times. V and J are TRBV7-3 and TRBJ2-2, with D perhaps matching TRBD2 (6 bases). Germline CDR1 reads SGHTA; CDR2 reads FQGTGA. This CDR3 comprises 17 residues. The germline V and J ends were trimmed by 0 bases and 4 bases, with 15 bases remaining between them. The CDR3 nucleotides are TGTGCCAGCAGCTTAACGGGGGGACGGGTTACCACCGGGGAGCTGTTTTTT. Translated, it gives CASSLTGGRVTTGELFF.

This clone was observed a single time. V gene TRBV2 combines with J gene TRBJ1-2, with D possibly matching TRBD1 (6 bases). Per germline, CDR1 SNHLY and CDR2 FYNNEI. V lost 4 bases and J 7 bases, leaving 22 bases between the germline ends. CDR3 size: 16 residues. DNA for the CDR3: TGTGCCAGCAGTGCAAGTGCGGACAGCCGACACTCTGGCTACACCTTC. Protein sequence: CASSASADSRHSGYTF.

J is TRBJ2-1 and V is TRBV29-1; 13 bases align to TRBD2. The CDR3 spans 17 residues. Germline V gene data show CDR1 as SQVTM and CDR2 as ANQGSEA. Losses at the gene ends were 1 base for V and 2 bases for J; bases not matched to a gene: 5. The CDR3: CSVEGLAGGRPYNEQFF. CDR3 DNA: TGCAGCGTTGAAGGACTAGCGGGAGGTAGACCCTACAATGAGCAGTTCTTC.

This clone was counted a single time. The chain carries TRBV6-5 and TRBJ1-4; 9 bases are shared with TRBD1. CDR3 length: 15 amino acids. CDR1 and CDR2 from the germline V gene are MNHEY and SVGAGI. Trimming cost V 5 bases and J 7 bases; bases outside gene matches: 8. CDR3 in DNA: TGTGCCAGCAGTCCAGGGACAGGGAGGGGTGAAAAACTGTTTTTT. It specifies CASSPGTGRGEKLFF.

The V and J genes are TRBV14 and TRBJ1-1; 7 bases line up with TRBD1. V lost 1 base to trimming and J lost 7 bases; unmatched junction nucleotides: 6. This CDR3 has 14 amino acids. CDR1 and CDR2 from the germline V gene are SGHDN and FVKESK. CDR3 region: CASSQVGTVVEAFF. In nucleotides, the CDR3 is TGTGCCAGCAGCCAAGTAGGGACAGTGGTTGAAGCTTTCTTT.

The rearrangement links TRBV7-8 to TRBJ2-5; a weak D match, TRBD1 (5 bases). V dropped 3 bases and J dropped 5 bases, with 10 bases sitting between them. Germline loops: CDR1 SGHVS, CDR2 FQNEAQ. The CDR3 sequence is 13 residues long. The CDR3 DNA sequence: TGTGCCAGCAGCTTTCAGGGTTGGGAGACCCAGTACTTC. Encoded protein: CASSFQGWETQYF. The entire variable domain, with the rest obtained from reference TRBV7-8 and TRBJ2-5, is as follows: GAGVSQSPRYKVAKRGQDVALRCDPISGHVSLFWYQQALGQGPEFLTYFQNEAQLDKSGLPSDRFFAERPEGSVSTLKIQRTQQEDSAVYLCASSFQGWETQYFGPGTRLLVL.

This clone has only one observation. The V and J genes are TRBV6-2 or TRBV6-3 and TRBJ2-1, with 9 positions matching TRBD2. Germline CDR1 and CDR2: MNHEY and SVGEGT. This CDR3 is 14 amino acids long. The V and J ends lost 4 bases and 4 bases, in that order; junction bases with no gene match: 2. CDR3 coding DNA: TGTGCCAGCAGTTGGCGGGGGGGTTACAATGAGCAGTTCTTC. Protein sequence: CASSWRGGYNEQFF.

This clone occurred once. The rearrangement joins TRBV10-3 to TRBJ2-1; perhaps TRBD1 as D (6 bases). Between the trimmed V and J ends, which lost 2 bases and 3 bases, there was a span of 14 bases. CDR1 and CDR2 from the germline V gene are ENHRY and SYGVKD. CDR3 length equals 16 residues. The CDR3 nucleotides are TGTGCCATCAGTGAGCGGTTCTTGGACAGCTACAATGAGCAGTTCTTC. This translates into CAISERFLDSYNEQFF.

J is TRBJ1-2 and V is TRBV5-1, with a tentative D call TRBD1 (5 bases). The V gene lost 1 base and the J gene lost 4 bases, with 20 bases spanning the gap. Germline V gives CDR1 SGHRS, CDR2 YFSETQ. This CDR3 is built from 17 residues. DNA of the CDR3: TGCGCCAGCAGCTTGCTAAGCTGGGGCCCGGGGGTCTATGGCTACACCTTC. Protein: CASSLLSWGPGVYGYTF.

This chain connects TRBV5-1 to TRBJ1-1; 8 nucleotides align to TRBD1. The CDR3 contains 15 residues. CDR1 is SGHRS and CDR2 is YFSETQ in the germline V gene. The J segment lost 1 base and the V segment lost 0 bases, leaving 2 bases of the junction unmatched. The CDR3 sequence is CASSLVGTGNTEAFF. The CDR3 DNA reads as TGCGCCAGCAGCTTGGTCGGGACAGGGAACACTGAAGCTTTCTTT.

This chain links TRBV7-3 with TRBJ2-3; tentatively, D is TRBD2 (6 bases). The CDR3 covers 14 residues. The germline V and J ends were trimmed by 2 bases and 6 bases, with 12 bases remaining between them. The germline V gene has CDR1 SGHTA and CDR2 FQGTGA. The CDR3 sequence is CASSLYGGSDTQYF. The CDR3 bases are TGTGCCAGCAGCTTATATGGGGGGTCGGATACGCAGTATTTT.

The CDR3: CASSLAGRRETEAFF. CDR3 nucleotides: TGCGCCAGCAGCTTGGCCGGCAGACGGGAAACTGAAGCTTTCTTT. The chain joins TRBV5-1 to TRBJ1-1; D is unclear. Germline V CDR1 and CDR2: SGHRS, YFSETQ. The CDR3 runs to 15 residues. V shed 0 bases and J shed 5 bases, with 14 bases lying between them. Full variable domain (remainder filled in from reference TRBV5-1 and TRBJ1-1): KAGVTQTPRYLIKTRGQQVTLSCSPISGHRSVSWYQQTPGQGLQFLFEYFSETQRNKGNFPGRFSGRQFSNSRSEMNVSTLELGDSALYLCASSLAGRRETEAFFGQGTRLTVV.

V gene TRBV27 combines with J gene TRBJ1-2; TRBD1 is a possible D gene (6 bases). Germline CDR1 MNHEY, CDR2 SMNVEV (reference sequence). Trimming stripped 8 bases from V and 6 bases from J, with 16 bases between. This CDR3 region has 13 residues. DNA of the CDR3: TGTGCCAGCCGAAATTCCGGGGGGCATGGCTACACCTTC. Translation: CASRNSGGHGYTF.

The chain carries TRBV10-2 and TRBJ1-5, with D possibly being TRBD1 (6 bases). The CDR3 length is 12 residues. The V end was cut by 5 bases, the J end by 6 bases, with 8 bases between. Per germline, CDR1 WSHSY and CDR2 SAAADI. The CDR3 region is CASSMTGQPQHF. Here the CDR3 DNA reads TGCGCCAGCAGTATGACAGGTCAGCCCCAGCATTTT.

This chain uses TRBV19 with TRBJ1-2; TRBD1 might be the D (5 bases). The CDR3 covers 15 residues. The V and J ends lost 0 bases and 4 bases respectively, with 12 bases between them. Germline CDR1 LNHDA, CDR2 SQIVND (reference sequence). CDR3 bases: TGTGCCAGTAGTATAGACCCGACGGGACTCTATGGCTACACCTTC. It encodes CASSIDPTGLYGYTF.

This clone was seen a handful of times. This chain connects TRBV6-5 to TRBJ2-1, with 10 bases lining up with TRBD2. The V segment lost 8 bases and the J segment 4 bases; nucleotides outside the gene matches: 2. This CDR3 is 13 amino acids long. The germline CDR1 and CDR2 sequences are MNHEY and SVGAGI. DNA of the CDR3: TGTGCCAGCGGACTAGCGGCTTACAATGAGCAGTTCTTC. Encoded protein: CASGLAAYNEQFF.

In the case of this clone: The identical CDR3 is also encoded by other nucleotide sequences in the sample. This chain links TRBV6-5 with TRBJ2-7; 11 bases are a match to TRBD2. Germline assignment: CDR1 MNHEY and CDR2 SVGAGI. V shed 9 bases and J 2 bases; nucleotides not matched to a gene: 3. The CDR3 is 13 amino acids. The CDR3 protein is CASRLAGTYEQYF. The CDR3 coding sequence is TGTGCCAGTCGACTAGCGGGGACCTACGAGCAGTACTTC.

The chain carries TRBV10-2 and TRBJ1-2, with TRBD1 as a possible D gene (5 bases). Germline V CDR1 and CDR2: WSHSY, SAAADI. Between the trimmed V and J ends, which lost 0 bases and 0 bases, there was a span of 11 bases. The CDR3 has 16 residues. CDR3 region: CASSESRQGANYGYTF. CDR3 coding DNA: TGCGCCAGCAGTGAGTCGCGGCAGGGCGCTAACTATGGCTACACCTTC.

This chain joins TRBV19 and TRBJ1-1; TRBD1 is a possible D gene (6 bases). Trimming pared 3 bases from V and 6 bases from J, leaving 14 bases between. Germline V gives CDR1 LNHDA, CDR2 SQIVND (reference sequence). The CDR3 covers 14 residues. Written as DNA, the CDR3 is TGTGCCAGTAGTATCGGGGGGCTGGTAGCTGAAGCTTTCTTT. Residues: CASSIGGLVAEAFF.

This chain connects TRBV18 to TRBJ2-7; TRBD2 agrees at 7 bases. The CDR3 sequence is 16 residues long. The germline V gene encodes CDR1 KGHSH and CDR2 LQKENI. The V and J ends lost 1 base and 0 bases, in that order; junction bases with no gene match: 6. This chain's CDR3 is CASSPRGLTSSYEQYF. In DNA form, the CDR3 reads TGTGCCAGCTCACCACGGGGACTAACTAGCTCCTACGAGCAGTACTTC.

This chain uses TRBV18 with TRBJ1-5; no firm D call. The germline V gene has CDR1 KGHSH and CDR2 LQKENI. This CDR3 contains 13 residues. Trimming removed 6 bases from V and 3 bases from J, with 9 bases in between. The CDR3 bases are TGTGCCAGCTCTAACAGTGACAATCAGCCCCAGCATTTT. This encodes CASSNSDNQPQHF. The complete variable domain, with remaining parts taken from reference TRBV18 and TRBJ1-5, reads NAGVMQNPRHLVRRRGQEARLRCSPMKGHSHVYWYRQLPEEGLKFMVYLQKENIIDESGMPKERFSAEFPKEGPSILRIQQVVRGDSAAYFCASSNSDNQPQHFGDGTRLSIL.

The V gene is TRBV4-1, the J gene TRBJ2-1; D possibly corresponds to TRBD1 (5 bases). Germline V gene sequence: CDR1 MGHRA, CDR2 YSYEKL. The CDR3 sequence is 14 residues long. V was cut by 1 base and J by 4 bases, with 8 bases left in between. The CDR3 bases are TGCGCCAGCAGCCAAGTCGACAGATACAATGAGCAGTTCTTC. Its protein is CASSQVDRYNEQFF.

V usage is TRBV4-3 and J usage is TRBJ1-1; perhaps TRBD1 as D (5 bases). Looked up from germline, CDR1 is LGHNA and CDR2 is YSLEER. Trimming left V 3 bases short and J 3 bases short, with 14 bases between. The CDR3 extends over 15 amino acids. The CDR3 spells CASSQGGLGDTEAFF. The DNA for the CDR3 is TGCGCCAGCAGCCAGGGGGGTCTTGGGGACACTGAAGCTTTCTTT.

V usage is TRBV5-6 and J usage is TRBJ2-7; D unresolved. This CDR3 region has 13 residues. Per germline, CDR1 SGHDT and CDR2 YYEEEE. The germline V and J ends were trimmed by 4 bases and 4 bases, with 12 bases remaining between them. The CDR3 DNA follows: TGTGCCAGCAGCCTACCCACCACTTACGAGCAGTACTTC. Translated: CASSLPTTYEQYF.

The chain has TRBV2 and TRBJ2-2; 8 bases map to TRBD2. CDR1 is SNHLY, CDR2 FYNNEI, per germline. Trimming cost V 3 bases and J 4 bases; bases outside gene matches: 4. This CDR3 spans 15 amino acids. In DNA form, the CDR3 reads TGTGCCAGCAGTGACCCGGGGGGGCCCACCGGGGAGCTGTTTTTT. It codes for CASSDPGGPTGELFF.

This chain uses TRBV28 with TRBJ1-2, with a possible D match to TRBD1 (6 bases). The CDR3 totals 13 residues. Germline assignment: CDR1 MDHEN and CDR2 SYDVKM. V was trimmed by 6 bases and J by 5 bases, leaving 13 bases between them. CDR3: CASSPGTNYGYTF. The CDR3 coding sequence is TGTGCCAGCAGCCCGGGGACAAATTATGGCTACACCTTC.